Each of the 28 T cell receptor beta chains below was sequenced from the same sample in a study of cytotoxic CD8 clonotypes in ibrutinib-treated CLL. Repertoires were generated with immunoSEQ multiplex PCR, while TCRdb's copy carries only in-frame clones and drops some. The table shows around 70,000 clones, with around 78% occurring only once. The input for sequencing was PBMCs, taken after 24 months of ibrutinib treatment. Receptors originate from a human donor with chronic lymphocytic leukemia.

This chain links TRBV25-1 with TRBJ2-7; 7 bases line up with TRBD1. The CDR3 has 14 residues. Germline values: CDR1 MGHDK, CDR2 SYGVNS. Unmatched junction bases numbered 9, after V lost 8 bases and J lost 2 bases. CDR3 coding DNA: TGTGCCAGCTTGACAGGGAACCTGACCTACGAGCAGTACTTC. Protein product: CASLTGNLTYEQYF.

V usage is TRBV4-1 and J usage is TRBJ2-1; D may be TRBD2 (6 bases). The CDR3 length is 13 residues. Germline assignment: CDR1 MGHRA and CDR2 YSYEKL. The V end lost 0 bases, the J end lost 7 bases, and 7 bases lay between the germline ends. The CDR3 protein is CASSQDGRNEQFF. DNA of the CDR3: TGCGCCAGCAGCCAAGATGGGAGGAATGAGCAGTTCTTC.

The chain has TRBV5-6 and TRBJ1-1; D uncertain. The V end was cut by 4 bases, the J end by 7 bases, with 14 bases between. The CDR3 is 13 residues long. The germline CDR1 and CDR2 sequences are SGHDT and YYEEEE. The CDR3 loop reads CASSQTWSGEAFF. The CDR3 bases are TGTGCCAGCAGCCAAACCTGGTCGGGTGAAGCTTTCTTT.

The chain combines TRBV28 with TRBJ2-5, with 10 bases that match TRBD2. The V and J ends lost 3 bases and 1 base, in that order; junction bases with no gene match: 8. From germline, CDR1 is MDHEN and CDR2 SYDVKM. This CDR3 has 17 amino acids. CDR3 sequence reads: CASSFGVSSGGQETQYF. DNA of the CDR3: TGTGCCAGCAGTTTCGGGGTTTCTAGCGGGGGCCAAGAGACCCAGTACTTC.

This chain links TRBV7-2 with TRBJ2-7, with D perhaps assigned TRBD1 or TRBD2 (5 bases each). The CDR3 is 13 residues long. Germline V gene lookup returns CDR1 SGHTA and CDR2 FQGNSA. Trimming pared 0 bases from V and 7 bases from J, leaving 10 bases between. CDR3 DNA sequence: TGTGCCAGCAGCTTAGCGAGGGGCCTTGAGCAGTACTTC. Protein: CASSLARGLEQYF.

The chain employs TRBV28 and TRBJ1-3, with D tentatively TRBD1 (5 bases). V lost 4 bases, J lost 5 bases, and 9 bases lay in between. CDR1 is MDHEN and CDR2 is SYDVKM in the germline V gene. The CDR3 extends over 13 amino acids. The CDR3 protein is CASSSTGRNTIYF. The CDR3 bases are TGTGCCAGCAGTTCAACAGGTCGAAACACCATATATTTT.

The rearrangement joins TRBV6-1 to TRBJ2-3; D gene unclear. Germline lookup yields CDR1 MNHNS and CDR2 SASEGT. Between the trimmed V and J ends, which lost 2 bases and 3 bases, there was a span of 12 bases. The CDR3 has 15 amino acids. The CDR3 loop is CASSETASRTDTQYF. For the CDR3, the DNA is TGTGCCAGCAGTGAAACAGCGTCGAGAACAGATACGCAGTATTTT.

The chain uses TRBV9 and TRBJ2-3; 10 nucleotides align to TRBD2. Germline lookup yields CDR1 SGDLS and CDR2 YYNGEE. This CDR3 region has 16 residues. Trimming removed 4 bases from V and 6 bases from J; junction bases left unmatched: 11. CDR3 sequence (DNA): TGTGCCAGCAGCTTATCTTCCGGGACTAGCGCTGATACGCAGTATTTT. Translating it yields CASSLSSGTSADTQYF. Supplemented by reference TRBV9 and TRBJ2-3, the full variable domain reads DSGVTQTPKHLITATGQRVTLRCSPRSGDLSVYWYQQSLDQGLQFLIQYYNGEERAKGNILERFSAQQFPDLHSELNLSSLELGDSALYFCASSLSSGTSADTQYFGPGTRLTVL.

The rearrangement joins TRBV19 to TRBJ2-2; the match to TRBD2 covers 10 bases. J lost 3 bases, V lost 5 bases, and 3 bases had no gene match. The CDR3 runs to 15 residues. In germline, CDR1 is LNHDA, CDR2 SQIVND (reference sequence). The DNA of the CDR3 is TGTGCCAGTAGTGGGCTAGCGGGAGACACCGGGGAGCTGTTTTTT. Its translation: CASSGLAGDTGELFF. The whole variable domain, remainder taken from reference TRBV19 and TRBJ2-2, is DGGITQSPKYLFRKEGQNVTLSCEQNLNHDAMYWYRQDPGQGLRLIYYSQIVNDFQKGDIAEGYSVSREKKESFPLTVTSAQKNPTAFYLCASSGLAGDTGELFFGEGSRLTVL.

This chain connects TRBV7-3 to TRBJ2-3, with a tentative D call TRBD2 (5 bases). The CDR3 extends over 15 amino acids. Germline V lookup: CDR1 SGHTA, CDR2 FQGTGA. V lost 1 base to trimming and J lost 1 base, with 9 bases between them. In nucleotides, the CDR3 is TGTGCCAGCAGCTTAAGTAGCGTTGGCACAGATACGCAGTATTTT. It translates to CASSLSSVGTDTQYF.

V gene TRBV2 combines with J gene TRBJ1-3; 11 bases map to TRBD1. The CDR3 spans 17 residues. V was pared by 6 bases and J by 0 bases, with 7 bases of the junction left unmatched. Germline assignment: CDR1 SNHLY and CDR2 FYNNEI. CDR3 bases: TGTGCCAGCAGGGCTCTGGGACAGGGGGTCTCTGGAAACACCATATATTTT. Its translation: CASRALGQGVSGNTIYF.

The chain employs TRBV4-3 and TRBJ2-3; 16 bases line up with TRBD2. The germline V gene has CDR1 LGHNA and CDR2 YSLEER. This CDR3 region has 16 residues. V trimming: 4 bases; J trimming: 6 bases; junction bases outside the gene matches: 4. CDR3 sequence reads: CASSPGLAGGSDTQYF. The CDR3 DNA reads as TGCGCCAGCAGCCCGGGACTAGCGGGAGGGAGTGATACGCAGTATTTT.

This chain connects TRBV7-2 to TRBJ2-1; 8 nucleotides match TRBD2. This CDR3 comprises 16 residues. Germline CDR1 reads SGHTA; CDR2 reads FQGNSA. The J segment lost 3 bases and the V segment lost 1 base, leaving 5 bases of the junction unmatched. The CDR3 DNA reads TGTGCCAGCAGCTTAGTGACCCTAGCGGGCTACAATGAGCAGTTCTTC. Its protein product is CASSLVTLAGYNEQFF.

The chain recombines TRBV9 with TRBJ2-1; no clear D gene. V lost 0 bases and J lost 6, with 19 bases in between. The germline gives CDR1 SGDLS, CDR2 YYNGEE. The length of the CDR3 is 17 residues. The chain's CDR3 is CASSVGVFSILSNEQFF. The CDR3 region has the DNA TGTGCCAGCAGCGTAGGGGTCTTTAGCATTCTGAGCAATGAGCAGTTCTTC.

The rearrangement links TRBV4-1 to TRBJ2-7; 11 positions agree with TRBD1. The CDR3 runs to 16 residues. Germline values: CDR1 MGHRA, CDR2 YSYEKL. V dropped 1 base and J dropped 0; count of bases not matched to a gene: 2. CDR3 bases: TGCGCCAGCAGCCAAGTTGGGACAGGGGGCTCCTACGAGCAGTACTTC. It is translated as CASSQVGTGGSYEQYF.

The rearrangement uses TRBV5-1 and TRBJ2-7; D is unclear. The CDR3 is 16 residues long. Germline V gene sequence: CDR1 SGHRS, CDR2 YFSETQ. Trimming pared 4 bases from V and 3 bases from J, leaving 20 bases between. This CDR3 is CASSASDRPSGYEQYF. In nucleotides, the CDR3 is TGCGCCAGCAGCGCCTCGGATCGGCCCTCCGGCTACGAGCAGTACTTC.

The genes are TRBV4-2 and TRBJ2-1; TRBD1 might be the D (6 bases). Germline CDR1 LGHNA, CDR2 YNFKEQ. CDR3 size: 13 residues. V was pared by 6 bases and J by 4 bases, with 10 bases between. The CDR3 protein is CASRGTQYNEQFF. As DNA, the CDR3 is TGTGCCAGCAGGGGGACACAATACAATGAGCAGTTCTTC.

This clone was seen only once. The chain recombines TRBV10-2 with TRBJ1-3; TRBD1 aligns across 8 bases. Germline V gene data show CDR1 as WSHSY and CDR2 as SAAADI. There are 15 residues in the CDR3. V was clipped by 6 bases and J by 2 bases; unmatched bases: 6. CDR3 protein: CASRVTGDAGNTIYF. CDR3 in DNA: TGCGCCAGCAGAGTGACAGGGGACGCTGGAAACACCATATATTTT.

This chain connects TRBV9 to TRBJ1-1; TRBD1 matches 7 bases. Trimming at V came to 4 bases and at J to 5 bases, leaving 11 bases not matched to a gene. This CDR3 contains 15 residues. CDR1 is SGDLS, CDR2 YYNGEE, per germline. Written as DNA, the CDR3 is TGTGCCAGCAGCTCTCAGACAGGGCTAAAAACTGAAGCTTTCTTT. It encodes CASSSQTGLKTEAFF.

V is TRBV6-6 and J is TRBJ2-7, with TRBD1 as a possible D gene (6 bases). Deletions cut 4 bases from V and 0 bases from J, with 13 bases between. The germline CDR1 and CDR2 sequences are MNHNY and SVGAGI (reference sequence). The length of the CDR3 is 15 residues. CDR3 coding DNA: TGTGCCAGCAGTTCCTTGGACAGTGGCTCCTACGAGCAGTACTTC. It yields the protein CASSSLDSGSYEQYF.

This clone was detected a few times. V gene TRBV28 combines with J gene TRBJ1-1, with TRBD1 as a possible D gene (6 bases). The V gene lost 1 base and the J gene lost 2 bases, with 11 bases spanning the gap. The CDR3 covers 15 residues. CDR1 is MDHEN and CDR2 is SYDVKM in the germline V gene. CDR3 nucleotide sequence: TGTGCCAGCAGTTTATCACCCAGGGGTAACACTGAAGCTTTCTTT. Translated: CASSLSPRGNTEAFF.

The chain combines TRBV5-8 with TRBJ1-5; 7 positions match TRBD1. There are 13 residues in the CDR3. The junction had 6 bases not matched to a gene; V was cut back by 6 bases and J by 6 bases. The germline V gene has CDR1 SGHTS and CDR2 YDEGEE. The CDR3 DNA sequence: TGTGCCAGCACAGGACAGGTCGGTCAGCCCCAGCATTTT. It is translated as CASTGQVGQPQHF.

CDR3 nucleotides: TGTGCCAGCAGCGAGGGGCCCAACTATGGCTACACCTTC. Its protein is CASSEGPNYGYTF. The V and J genes are TRBV7-2 and TRBJ1-2, with D perhaps TRBD1 (5 bases). V was shortened by 5 bases and J by 2 bases, with 9 bases between the two germline ends. The CDR3 has 13 residues. CDR1 SGHTA and CDR2 FQGNSA come from the germline V gene.

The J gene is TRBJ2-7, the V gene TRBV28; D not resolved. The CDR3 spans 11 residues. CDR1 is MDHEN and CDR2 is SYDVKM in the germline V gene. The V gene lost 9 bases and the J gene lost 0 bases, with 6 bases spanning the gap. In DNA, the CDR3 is TGTGCCAGTTACAGCTCCTACGAGCAGTACTTC. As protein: CASYSSYEQYF. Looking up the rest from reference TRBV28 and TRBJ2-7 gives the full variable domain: DVKVTQSSRYLVKRTGEKVFLECVQDMDHENMFWYRQDPGLGLRLIYFSYDVKMKEKGDIPEGYSVSREKKERFSLILESASTNQTSMYLCASYSSYEQYFGPGTRLTVT.

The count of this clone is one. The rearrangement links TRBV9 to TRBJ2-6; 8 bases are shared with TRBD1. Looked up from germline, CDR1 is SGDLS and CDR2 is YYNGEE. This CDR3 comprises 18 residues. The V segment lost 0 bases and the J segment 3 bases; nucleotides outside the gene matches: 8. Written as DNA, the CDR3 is TGTGCCAGCAGCGTAGCGGAGACAGGGGTGTATGGGGCCAACGTCCTGACTTTC. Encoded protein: CASSVAETGVYGANVLTF.

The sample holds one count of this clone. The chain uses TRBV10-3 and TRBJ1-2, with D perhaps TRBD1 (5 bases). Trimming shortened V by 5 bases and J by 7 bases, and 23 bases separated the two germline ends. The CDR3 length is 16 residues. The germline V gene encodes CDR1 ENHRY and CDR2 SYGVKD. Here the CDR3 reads CAISTGTLIEESGYTF. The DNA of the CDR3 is TGTGCCATCAGTACCGGGACGCTTATTGAGGAGAGTGGCTACACCTTC.

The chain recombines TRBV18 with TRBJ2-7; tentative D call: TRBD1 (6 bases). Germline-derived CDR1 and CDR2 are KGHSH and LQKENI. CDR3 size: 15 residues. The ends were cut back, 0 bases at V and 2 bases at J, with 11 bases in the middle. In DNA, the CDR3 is TGTGCCAGCTCACCACCAACGGACAGCCCCTACGAGCAGTACTTC. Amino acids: CASSPPTDSPYEQYF.

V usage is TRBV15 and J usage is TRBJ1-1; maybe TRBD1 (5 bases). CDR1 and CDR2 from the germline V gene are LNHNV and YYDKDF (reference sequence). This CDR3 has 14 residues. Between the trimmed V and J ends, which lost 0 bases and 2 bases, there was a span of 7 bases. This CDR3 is CATSRDRVNTEAFF. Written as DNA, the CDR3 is TGTGCCACCAGCAGAGACAGGGTTAACACTGAAGCTTTCTTT.